The clone carrying this TCR beta chain has more than one count but fewer than ten. Its antigen is currently unknown. Then a second PCR, running roughly 7 to 11 cycles, was carried out with a sample-barcoded 5' primer and a J-beta primer mix. Each sample yielded at least 3 million CDR3-containing paired-end reads. Using its own MiXCR run on the 5' RACE reads, TCRdb lists one record per CDR3 protein. The sample records around 400,000 distinct CDR3 sequences, 52% being singletons. The data are from a study of blood T cells in healthy people across ages. Study information: About one barcoded beta molecule per two T cells was the capture yield of template switching.

CDR1 and CDR2 (germline): SGHVS, FNYEAQ. The CDR3 contains 14 residues. V gave up 3 bases and J gave up 0 bases; unmatched junction bases: 2. Study outcomes and limitations: Bulk PBMC profiling left naive and antigen-experienced comparisons inconclusive.

The receptor was derived from a man between 60 and 70 years old in good health. Sequencing input: blood. The chain carries TRBV7-6 and TRBJ2-7, with 7 bases fitting TRBD2. The CDR3 here is CASSLRGNSYEQYF. The CDR3 coding sequence is TGTGCCAGCAGCTTGCGGGGGAACTCCTACGAGCAGTACTTC.